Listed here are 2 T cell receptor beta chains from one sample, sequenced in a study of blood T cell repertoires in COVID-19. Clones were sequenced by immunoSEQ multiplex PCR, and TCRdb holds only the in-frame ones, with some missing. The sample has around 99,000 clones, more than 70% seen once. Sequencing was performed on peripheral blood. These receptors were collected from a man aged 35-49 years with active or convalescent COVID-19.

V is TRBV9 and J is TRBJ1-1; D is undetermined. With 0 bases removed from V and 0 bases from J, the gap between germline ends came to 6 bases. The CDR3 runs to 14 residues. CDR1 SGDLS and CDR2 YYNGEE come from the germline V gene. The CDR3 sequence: CASSVEALNTEAFF. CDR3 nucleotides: TGTGCCAGCAGCGTAGAAGCTTTGAACACTGAAGCTTTCTTT.

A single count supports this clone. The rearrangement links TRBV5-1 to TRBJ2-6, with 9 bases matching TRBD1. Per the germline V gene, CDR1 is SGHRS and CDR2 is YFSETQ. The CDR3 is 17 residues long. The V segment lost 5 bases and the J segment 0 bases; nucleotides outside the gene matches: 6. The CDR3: CASSPGQGFSGANVLTF. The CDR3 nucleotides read TGCGCCAGCAGTCCGGGACAGGGTTTCTCTGGGGCCAACGTCCTGACTTTC.